These 7 T cell receptor beta chains originate from one sample sequenced in a study of beta chain features in type 1 diabetes. What was sequenced were expressed TCRB transcripts, since all of the isolated RNA had been reverse transcribed. TCRdb's copy holds only in-frame clones and misses some; the assay was immunoSEQ multiplex PCR. The sample includes approximately 240,000 clones, about a sixth seen only once; the top ten take about 0.078%. Study outcomes and limitations: Significant though moderate, a shortening of TCRB CDR3s appeared in all four CD4+ subsets of Type 1 diabetes patients.

Which antigens these TCRs recognize remains unknown. The sample comprised naive CD4+ T cells from blood. These receptors all stem from a man in his thirties or forties with type 1 diabetes.

The chain employs TRBV29-1 and TRBJ2-7; no clear D. Looked up from germline, CDR1 is SQVTM and CDR2 is ANQGSEA. Trimming shortened V by 4 bases and J by 2 bases, and 6 bases separated the two germline ends. CDR3 length equals 11 residues. The CDR3 region has the DNA TGCAGCGTTGTTCTGACCTACGAGCAGTACTTC. It yields the protein CSVVLTYEQYF.

The chain joins TRBV10-1 to TRBJ2-3; TRBD2 might be the D (6 bases). The CDR3 is 11 residues long. Between the trimmed V and J ends, which lost 6 bases and 6 bases, there was a span of 7 bases. Per the germline V gene, CDR1 is WNHNN and CDR2 is SYGVQD (reference sequence). The CDR3 DNA reads TGCGCCAGCAGCGCGGGGGATACGCAGTATTTT. Translated, it gives CASSAGDTQYF.

This chain joins TRBV30 and TRBJ2-5; no clear D gene. The CDR3 loop spans 14 amino acids. Germline V gene lookup returns CDR1 GTSNPN and CDR2 SVGIG (reference sequence). The V and J ends lost 4 bases and 6 bases respectively, with 18 bases between them. The CDR3 DNA reads as TGTGCCTGGACTCCCGGCAGAGGAGCGCAGACCCAGTACTTC. Its protein product is CAWTPGRGAQTQYF.

In its sample, this clone was seen a few times. The chain has TRBV2 and TRBJ2-1; the D gene is possibly TRBD1 (6 bases). V was pared by 5 bases and J by 3 bases, with 11 bases between. Germline values: CDR1 SNHLY, CDR2 FYNNEI. This CDR3 contains 14 residues. The CDR3 bases are TGTGCCAGCAGTAATACAGGGATCTACAATGAGCAGTTCTTC. Translation gives CASSNTGIYNEQFF.

The gene calls are TRBV11-3 and TRBJ2-5; D possibly corresponds to TRBD2 (6 bases). The V end lost 5 bases, the J end lost 4 bases, and 14 bases lay between the germline ends. This CDR3 region has 14 residues. Per germline, CDR1 SGHNT and CDR2 YENEEA. The CDR3 region is CASSPYAGSETQYF. For the CDR3, the DNA is TGTGCCAGCAGCCCCTACGCGGGATCAGAGACCCAGTACTTC.

The chain has TRBV19 and TRBJ2-7; D is unclear. The CDR3 loop spans 14 amino acids. V lost 7 bases to trimming and J lost 0 bases, with 13 bases between them. Germline lookup yields CDR1 LNHDA and CDR2 SQIVND (reference sequence). CDR3 DNA sequence: TGTGCCAGTATGGCTCGCGGTTACTCCTACGAGCAGTACTTC. It yields the protein CASMARGYSYEQYF.

The J gene is TRBJ2-7, the V gene TRBV9; the D is unclear. From germline, CDR1 is SGDLS and CDR2 YYNGEE. Trimming removed 0 bases at V and 6 bases at J, with 13 bases between. This CDR3 is built from 14 residues. CDR3: CASSVDSSYGEQYF. As DNA, the CDR3 is TGTGCCAGCAGCGTAGATTCCAGTTACGGCGAGCAGTACTTC.